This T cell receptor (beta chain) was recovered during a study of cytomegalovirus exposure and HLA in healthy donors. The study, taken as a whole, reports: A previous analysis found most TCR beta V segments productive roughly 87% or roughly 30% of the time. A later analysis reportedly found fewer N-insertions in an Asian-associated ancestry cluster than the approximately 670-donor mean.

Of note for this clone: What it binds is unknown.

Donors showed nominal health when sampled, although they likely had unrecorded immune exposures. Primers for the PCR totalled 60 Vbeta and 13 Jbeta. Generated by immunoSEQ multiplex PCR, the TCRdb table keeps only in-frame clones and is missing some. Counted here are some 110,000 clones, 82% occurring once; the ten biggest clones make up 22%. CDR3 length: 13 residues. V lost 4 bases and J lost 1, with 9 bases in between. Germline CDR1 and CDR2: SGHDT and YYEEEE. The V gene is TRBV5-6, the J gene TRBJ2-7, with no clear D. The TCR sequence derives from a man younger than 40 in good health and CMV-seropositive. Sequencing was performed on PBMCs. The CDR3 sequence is CASSEADSYEQYF. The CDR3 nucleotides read TGTGCCAGCAGCGAGGCAGATTCCTACGAGCAGTACTTC. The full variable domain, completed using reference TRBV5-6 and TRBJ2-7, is DAGVTQSPTHLIKTRGQQVTLRCSPKSGHDTVSWYQQALGQGPQFIFQYYEEEERQRGNFPDRFSGHQFPNYSSELNVNALLLGDSALYLCASSEADSYEQYFGPGTRLTVT.